This T cell receptor beta chain emerged from a study of T cell repertoires in cytomegalovirus infection. About the study: Both recently identified HLA-C-restricted and well-studied HLA-B-restricted CMV epitopes were used in the study.

Trimming took off 4 bases at V and 6 bases at J, with 12 bases between the two ends. The CDR3 covers 13 residues. TCRdb redid the calling of the reads with MiXCR, one entry per CDR3 protein. The sample carries a few hundred thousand distinct CDR3 sequences, roughly 43% recorded once. Turning to this clonotype: Its antigen is unidentified.

This rearrangement joins TRBV12-3 or TRBV12-4 to TRBJ1-1, with no clear D. The source material was cultured PBMCs, sampled from culture after CMV antigen stimulation. This TCR was recovered from a human donor in good health (CMV status not recorded). Some clones in this sample may be carry-over from other donors' samples. The CDR3 reads CASSYNGPAEAFF. CDR3 sequence (DNA): TGTGCCAGCAGTTATAATGGACCGGCTGAAGCTTTCTTT.